This TCR beta chain was recovered during a study of graft-versus-host responses after intestinal transplantation (dated by TCRdb to the early 2020s). About the full investigation: Recipients received multivisceral, liver-intestinal, or isolated intestinal transplants. To identify alloreactive clones, pre-transplant mixed lymphocyte reaction products were sequenced and then compared with unstimulated pre-transplant donor and recipient T cells. After intestinal transplantation, graft-versus-host and host-versus-graft alloreactive T cell clones were followed in the graft, circulation and bone marrow using bulk TCR-beta CDR3 sequencing. A cohort of approximately 23 intestinal transplant recipients, including one retransplant, was enrolled, and a few patients lacking pretransplant specimens were excluded. Every recipient was given anti-thymocyte globulin induction, followed by 3 to 4 years of maintenance tacrolimus and steroids. Instead of going to the commercial service, samples from a few later patients were sequenced in-house on an Illumina MiSeq and processed with MiXCR. A peak of at least 4% donor T cells among recipient peripheral blood mononuclear cells was the definition used for donor T cell macrochimerism.

About this clone: Its antigen is unknown. Base qualities are not recorded, but no much larger clone differs from it by a single base.

Blood samples were collected up to 4 times in the first month after transplant and then at least monthly when available. Overall results and qualifications from the work: The relatively low number and heterogeneity of intestinal transplant patients limited the conclusions. Patients with donor T cell macrochimerism had high GvH to HvG T cell clonal ratios in their allografts. GvH clones were found in recipient bone marrow, and some of the GvH clones appeared earlier in ileal mucosa or blood, which is consistent with an intestinal mucosal origin. Early after transplant, peak levels of circulating GvH clones were found to be associated with declines in HvG clones.

The library was made by the immunoSEQ multiplex PCR assay. For most patients, genomic DNA was subjected to high-throughput TCR-beta CDR3 sequencing by Adaptive Biotechnologies. Per the source publication's procedure: TCR sequencing data for over 15 patients were retrieved from Adaptive's ImmunoSEQ software; three other patients were processed with MiXCR and VDJtools. CDR3 nucleotide sequences shared between donor and recipient were removed because their origin could not be assigned. At least 2-fold expansion over unstimulated cells and a minimum CFSE-low frequency of 0.002% (template counts) or 0.001% (read counts) were required for clones to be classified as alloreactive. A clone was considered mappable if detected in the sequenced pre-transplant spleen, lymph node, or MLR CFSE-low populations of the donor or recipient. Cumulative frequency of alloreactive clones was calculated as a percentage of all sequences weighted by copy number. TCRdb re-hosts the immuneACCESS table, in-frame sequences only. Its copies lack some clones; in the studies checked, an unresolved V gene accounts for under half of them, and the cause for the rest is not known. D and trimming come from the DNA, and the V and J calls and clone size come from that table. The sample table contains some 45,000 clones; only one count was recorded for roughly 95% of them. Roughly 1.6% of the sample goes to the ten largest clones.

As encoded in the germline V gene (reference sequence), CDR1 is SGHNT while CDR2 is YYREEE. V lost 0 bases and J lost 8 bases; the stretch between them is 17 bases long. CDR3 length: 16 amino acids, cysteine to phenylalanine. The entry retains the CDR3 DNA only, 48 bases that are in frame from base 1. Source: PBMCs, taken 335 days after intestinal transplant. The origin of this receptor is a human patient who received an intestinal transplant, so some T cells may come from the graft donor. The sequence is built from TRBV5-4 and TRBJ1-4; the D gene lacks a confident call. The DNA is as follows: TGTGCCAGCAGCTTGGGGGGTCCGGGGAGTGGAGAAAAACTGTTTTTT. Its protein reads: CASSLGGPGSGEKLFF.